Listed here are 16 T cell receptor beta chains from one sample, sequenced in a study of regulatory T cells in long-lasting Graves disease. Documented time point: persistent/refractory GD, antithyroid drugs over 5 years with positive TRAb. PBMC RNA was the source of the TCR library. According to the study, TCR beta libraries were built with iRepertoire HTBI primers and CDR3-region Arm-PCR. TCRdb re-analysed the multiplex PCR reads in MiXCR, keeping a single row per CDR3 protein. The repertoire includes approximately 400,000 distinct CDR3 sequences, less than 25% of them detected once, and less than 25% sits in the top ten. The sample consisted of peripheral blood mononuclear cells (PBMCs), taken when the disease was refractory, from a patient treated with antithyroid drugs. These receptors came from a female donor with Graves disease.

Only a few counts were recorded for this clonotype. The genes are TRBV9 and TRBJ2-5, with TRBD1 identical over 9 bases. V shed 7 bases and J 4 bases; nucleotides not matched to a gene: 11. Germline V gives CDR1 SGDLS, CDR2 YYNGEE. The CDR3 runs to 15 residues. The CDR3 DNA sequence: TGTGCCAGCGCCGTCACAGGGGGCAGGGGAGAGACCCAGTACTTC. Protein: CASAVTGGRGETQYF. The complete variable domain, with remaining parts taken from reference TRBV9 and TRBJ2-5, reads DSGVTQTPKHLITATGQRVTLRCSPRSGDLSVYWYQQSLDQGLQFLIQYYNGEERAKGNILERFSAQQFPDLHSELNLSSLELGDSALYFCASAVTGGRGETQYFGPGTRLLVL.

In its sample, this clonotype was seen many times. The chain joins TRBV5-1 to TRBJ1-2, with a weak D call TRBD1 (6 bases). CDR1 and CDR2 (germline): SGHRS, YFSETQ. The CDR3 consists of 15 residues. Trimming pared 0 bases from V and 4 bases from J, leaving 13 bases between. In DNA, the CDR3 is TGCGCCAGCAGCTTGGATTGGACAGACCTCTATGGCTACACCTTC. Translating gives CASSLDWTDLYGYTF.

The gene calls are TRBV9 and TRBJ1-2, with D possibly TRBD1 on 5 matching bases. This CDR3 is built from 14 residues. Germline V gene data show CDR1 as SGDLS and CDR2 as YYNGEE. Trimming removed 0 bases at V and 6 bases at J, with 12 bases between. CDR3 region: CASSVGEGMDGYTF. The DNA of the CDR3 is TGTGCCAGCAGCGTAGGCGAGGGGATGGATGGCTACACCTTC.

This clonotype was seen a few times. The V call is TRBV20-1, the J call TRBJ2-7; the D gene is possibly TRBD2 (6 bases). V lost 4 bases, J lost 0 bases, and 16 bases lay in between. The CDR3 consists of 15 residues. The germline V gene has CDR1 DFQATT and CDR2 SNEGSKA (reference sequence). The CDR3: CSATPRRGSSYEQYF. In DNA form, the CDR3 reads TGCAGTGCTACCCCAAGGAGGGGAAGCTCCTACGAGCAGTACTTC.

This clonotype showed up many times. The chain couples TRBV12-3 or TRBV12-4 to TRBJ2-7; maybe TRBD2 (6 bases). This CDR3 spans 14 amino acids. V lost 7 bases and J 0 bases, leaving 13 bases between the germline ends. CDR3 sequence reads: CASTLGGNSYEQYF. The CDR3 DNA reads as TGTGCCAGCACCCTGGGGGGTAACTCCTACGAGCAGTACTTC.

Written as DNA, the CDR3 is TGTGCCAGCAGCTTCTCCCGTCGCGGGGCAGATACGCAGTATTTT. Encoded protein: CASSFSRRGADTQYF. The chain recombines TRBV7-9 with TRBJ2-3; tentative D call: TRBD2 (6 bases). In germline, CDR1 is SEHNR, CDR2 FQNEAQ (reference sequence). Trimming shortened V by 3 bases and J by 4 bases, and 14 bases separated the two germline ends. This CDR3 is built from 15 residues.

Note on this clonotype: With a much larger clone just one base away, this may be a read error. V and J are TRBV12-5 and TRBJ2-7; 9 bases map to TRBD1. The V segment lost 2 bases and the J segment 5 bases; nucleotides outside the gene matches: 7. The CDR3 length is 15 residues. CDR1 and CDR2 (germline): LGHNT, FRNRAP. The CDR3 loop is CASGLRTGVPHEQYF. In nucleotides, the CDR3 is TGTGCTAGTGGTTTGCGGACAGGGGTTCCTCACGAGCAGTACTTC.

The CDR3 sequence is CANHLRLTPRYNEQFF. In nucleotides, the CDR3 is TGTGCCAACCACTTAAGGTTAACGCCCCGATACAATGAGCAGTTCTTC. The V gene is TRBV6-9, the J gene TRBJ2-1; D call uncertain. The V end lost 10 bases, the J end lost 4 bases, and 23 bases lay between the germline ends. Per germline, CDR1 MNHGY and CDR2 SVAAGI. This CDR3 spans 16 amino acids.

This clonotype was counted at least ten times. The V and J genes are TRBV20-1 and TRBJ1-5; TRBD1 might be the D (5 bases). The CDR3 totals 13 residues. V lost 4 bases and J lost 5, with 12 bases in between. CDR1 DFQATT and CDR2 SNEGSKA come from the germline V gene (reference sequence). This CDR3 reads CSAIRVIDQPQHF. CDR3 sequence (DNA): TGCAGTGCTATCAGGGTTATCGATCAGCCCCAGCATTTT.

The sample holds a few counts of this clonotype. The chain combines TRBV6-1 with TRBJ2-7; TRBD2 aligns across 8 bases. The CDR3 spans 13 residues. Germline V gene sequence: CDR1 MNHNS, CDR2 SASEGT. The V segment lost 7 bases and the J segment 4 bases; nucleotides outside the gene matches: 6. The CDR3 sequence is CASKPGGLYEQYF. In DNA form, the CDR3 reads TGTGCCAGCAAACCGGGAGGGCTGTACGAGCAGTACTTC.

In its sample, this clonotype was seen many times. V usage is TRBV2 and J usage is TRBJ1-1, with D possibly TRBD1 on 6 matching bases. Germline CDR1 and CDR2: SNHLY and FYNNEI. V was cut by 3 bases and J by 4 bases, with 15 bases left in between. The CDR3 has 15 amino acids. CDR3 bases: TGTGCCAGCAGTGATGAGGCGTGGACAGTCACTGAAGCTTTCTTT. Translating it yields CASSDEAWTVTEAFF. Full variable domain (rest looked up from reference TRBV2 and TRBJ1-1): EPEVTQTPSHQVTQMGQEVILRCVPISNHLYFYWYRQILGQKVEFLVSFYNNEISEKSEIFDDQFSVERPDGSNFTLKIRSTKLEDSAMYFCASSDEAWTVTEAFFGQGTRLTVV.

The chain links TRBV25-1 to TRBJ2-5, with D possibly TRBD1 on 5 matching bases. The CDR3 has 14 amino acids. Germline V lookup: CDR1 MGHDK, CDR2 SYGVNS. The V end was cut by 3 bases, the J end by 2 bases, with 10 bases between. The CDR3 reads CASSDRVVQETQYF. CDR3 DNA: TGTGCCAGCAGTGACAGGGTAGTGCAAGAGACCCAGTACTTC.

This clonotype was seen many times. This chain links TRBV9 with TRBJ2-7; TRBD1 aligns across 10 bases. The V gene end was trimmed by 2 bases and the J gene end by 4 bases; junction bases not matched to a gene: 6. The CDR3 is 15 amino acids. The germline CDR1 and CDR2 sequences are SGDLS and YYNGEE. The CDR3 is CASSVRDRGDYEQYF. In DNA form, the CDR3 reads TGTGCCAGCAGCGTCCGGGACAGGGGAGATTACGAGCAGTACTTC.

This clonotype was seen only a few times. The chain uses TRBV7-3 and TRBJ2-7, with D tentatively TRBD1 or TRBD2 (5 bases each). The ends were cut back, 0 bases at V and 5 bases at J, with 20 bases in the middle. Germline CDR1 reads SGHTA; CDR2 reads FQGTGA. CDR3 length equals 17 residues. The DNA of the CDR3 is TGTGCCAGCAGCTTAACGGGACCGGGATCCGGTAGAAACGAGCAGTACTTC. Translating gives CASSLTGPGSGRNEQYF.

The rearrangement joins TRBV20-1 to TRBJ2-7; D remains unclear. The length of the CDR3 is 13 residues. The V end was cut by 0 bases, the J end by 0 bases, with 6 bases between. Germline-derived CDR1 and CDR2 are DFQATT and SNEGSKA (reference sequence). This CDR3 reads CSAREFYSYEQYF. The CDR3 nucleotides are TGCAGTGCTAGAGAATTCTACTCCTACGAGCAGTACTTC.

The table lists this clonotype with many counts. The chain's CDR3 is CASSSASRGYGYTF. The DNA for the CDR3 is TGTGCCAGCAGTAGTGCTTCGAGAGGGTATGGCTACACCTTC. V is TRBV6-1 and J is TRBJ1-2; D gene uncertain. This CDR3 spans 14 amino acids. Germline CDR1 reads MNHNS; CDR2 reads SASEGT. The V end was cut by 5 bases, the J end by 5 bases, with 15 bases between.